The 27 T cell receptor beta chains given below trace back to one sample, sequenced in a study. TCRdb ran MiXCR on the 5' RACE reads and lists one entry per CDR3 protein. The repertoire holds 13,000 or so distinct CDR3 sequences, with about 22% as singletons. Sequencing was performed on naive CD4+ T cells sorted from blood. Subset reported: naive CD4+ T cells, CD4+CD45RA+CD25-. These receptors all come from a female donor with breast cancer.

CDR3 bases: TGTGCCAGCAGTTCGTCGACTATCGGGAGGGCCTTCCATGAGCAGTACTTC. It yields the protein CASSSSTIGRAFHEQYF. V usage is TRBV7-9 and J usage is TRBJ2-7, with 8 bases lining up with TRBD2. Germline CDR1 reads SEHNR; CDR2 reads FQNEAQ (reference sequence). This CDR3 has 17 amino acids. V was pared by 6 bases and J by 7 bases, with 20 bases of the junction left unmatched. The whole variable domain, remainder taken from reference TRBV7-9 and TRBJ2-7, is DTGVSQNPRHKITKRGQNVTFRCDPISEHNRLYWYRQTLGQGPEFLTYFQNEAQLEKSRLLSDRFSAERPKGSFSTLEIQRTEQGDSAMYLCASSSSTIGRAFHEQYFGPGTRLTVT.

This clonotype was picked up many times. This rearrangement joins TRBV6-5 to TRBJ2-7; 7 nucleotides match TRBD1. V was pared by 5 bases and J by 13 bases, with 11 bases of the junction left unmatched. CDR3 length: 12 amino acids. CDR1 and CDR2 (germline): MNHEY, SVGAGI. The CDR3 sequence: CASSTQTGRTYF. The CDR3 region has the DNA TGTGCCAGCAGTACCCAGACAGGGAGAACCTACTTC.

By frequency in the sample, this clonotype is medium-sized. The chain employs TRBV7-9 and TRBJ2-1, with TRBD2 matching 8 bases. The CDR3 length is 14 residues. V lost 5 bases and J lost 8; bases outside the gene matches: 8. Germline V gives CDR1 SEHNR, CDR2 FQNEAQ (reference sequence). CDR3 in DNA: TGTGCCAGCAGCCCGGGGGGGGGAGTATATGAGCAGTTCTTC. Residues: CASSPGGGVYEQFF.

Comments on this clonotype: A read error may produce the germline difference seen at one junction end. The V gene is TRBV18, the J gene TRBJ1-5, with D maybe TRBD1 (6 bases). The CDR3 sequence is 16 residues long. CDR1 KGHSH and CDR2 LQKENI come from the germline V gene. CDR3 nucleotide sequence: TGTGCCAGCTCACCACCAGGACAGCCTTTATACCAGCCCCAGCGTTTT. Translation gives CASSPPGQPLYQPQRF.

This clonotype was detected a few times. A much larger clone lies one base from this, so it may be a read error. V and J are TRBV5-1 and TRBJ2-1; D call uncertain. The germline V gene encodes CDR1 SGHRS and CDR2 YFSETQ. The CDR3 is 11 amino acids. The CDR3 nucleotides read TGCACCAGCAGCTTAAACAATGAGCAGTTCTTC. It encodes CTSSLNNEQFF. Variable domain in full (rest from reference TRBV5-1 and TRBJ2-1): KAGVTQTPRYLIKTRGQQVTLSCSPISGHRSVSWYQQTPGQGLQFLFEYFSETQRNKGNFPGRFSGRQFSNSRSEMNVSTLELGDSALYLCTSSLNNEQFFGPGTRLTVL.

The V and J genes are TRBV20-1 and TRBJ2-1; tentatively, D is TRBD2 (6 bases). Per the germline V gene, CDR1 is DFQATT and CDR2 is SNEGSKA (reference sequence). The length of the CDR3 is 16 residues. V lost 0 bases, J lost 5 bases, and 17 bases lay in between. Here the CDR3 reads CSARDQRATRDNEQFF. Written as DNA, the CDR3 is TGCAGTGCTAGAGATCAGCGGGCCACTCGTGACAATGAGCAGTTCTTC.

The table lists this clonotype with many counts. The gene calls are TRBV15 and TRBJ2-3; 7 nucleotides line up with TRBD2. The J segment lost 3 bases and the V segment lost 4 bases, leaving 7 bases of the junction unmatched. The CDR3 has 15 amino acids. The germline CDR1 and CDR2 sequences are LNHNV and YYDKDF (reference sequence). CDR3 nucleotides: TGTGCCACCAGCATTCCGGGAGCGGGAACAGATACGCAGTATTTT. The encoded protein is CATSIPGAGTDTQYF.

For this clonotype: The junction differs from germline at one of its ends, possibly a read error. The chain uses TRBV5-1 and TRBJ2-5, with D unresolved. Per the germline V gene, CDR1 is SGHRS and CDR2 is YFSETQ. This CDR3 has 15 amino acids. The CDR3 region has the DNA TGCGCCAGCAGCTTTTTTTCAGAGGTTTCAGAGACTCAGCACTTC. As protein: CASSFFSEVSETQHF.

This chain connects TRBV24-1 to TRBJ2-1; 9 nucleotides align to TRBD2. This CDR3 comprises 15 residues. Germline loops: CDR1 KGHDR, CDR2 SFDVKD. V lost 2 bases to trimming and J lost 6 bases; unmatched junction nucleotides: 4. The CDR3 is CATSDWAGGGNEQFF. DNA for the CDR3: TGTGCCACCAGTGATTGGGCGGGAGGGGGCAATGAGCAGTTCTTC.

This clonotype was counted many times. The CDR3 region is CASRLATSSYNEQFF. The CDR3 bases are TGTGCCAGCAGGCTAGCTACCAGCTCCTACAATGAGCAGTTCTTC. The rearrangement uses TRBV7-2 and TRBJ2-1, with TRBD2 as a possible D gene (5 bases). Germline values: CDR1 SGHTA, CDR2 FQGNSA. The length of the CDR3 is 15 residues. V lost 6 bases, J lost 0 bases, and 12 bases lay in between.

Only a few counts were recorded for this clonotype. CDR3 loop: CASSRVVSNYGYTF. CDR3 nucleotide sequence: TGTGCCAGCAGCCGCGTGGTCTCCAACTATGGCTACACCTTC. The chain couples TRBV5-5 to TRBJ1-2, with D unclear. The germline V gene has CDR1 SGHKS and CDR2 YYEKEE (reference sequence). V shed 4 bases and J shed 2 bases, with 12 bases lying between them. The length of the CDR3 is 14 residues.

This clonotype appeared many times. V usage is TRBV12-3 or TRBV12-4 and J usage is TRBJ1-5; D is unclear. V was clipped by 5 bases and J by 9 bases, with 14 bases between them. The CDR3 is 13 residues long. The CDR3 sequence is CASSKKPVAPQHF. The CDR3 DNA is TGTGCCAGCAGTAAGAAACCCGTCGCGCCCCAGCATTTT.

The sample holds many counts of this clonotype. This chain uses TRBV20-1 with TRBJ1-1; D possibly corresponds to TRBD1 (6 bases). Per the germline V gene, CDR1 is DFQATT and CDR2 is SNEGSKA (reference sequence). V lost 0 bases and J lost 2, with 13 bases in between. The CDR3 spans 15 residues. The CDR3 DNA reads TGCAGTGCTAGAGATCGGGGACACCCCAACACTGAAGCTTTCTTT. As protein: CSARDRGHPNTEAFF.

J is TRBJ1-1 and V is TRBV20-1, with 7 bases fitting TRBD1. Germline assignment: CDR1 DFQATT and CDR2 SNEGSKA (reference sequence). The CDR3 is 15 amino acids. V gave up 3 bases and J gave up 0 bases; unmatched junction bases: 7. The CDR3 DNA reads TGCAGTGCTAGGGATTACGGGACAGTGAACACTGAAGCTTTCTTT. Protein product: CSARDYGTVNTEAFF.

A note on this clonotype: At one end, the junction sequence differs from germline, possibly due to a read error. The rearrangement links TRBV4-1 to TRBJ2-2; no clear D gene. This CDR3 has 15 residues. Germline V gives CDR1 MGHRA, CDR2 YSYEKL. Written as DNA, the CDR3 is TGTGCCAGCAGCCAAGAAGGTCGGAACACCGAAGAGCTGTTTTTT. Encoded protein: CASSQEGRNTEELFF.

This clonotype has ten or more counts. The chain couples TRBV5-1 to TRBJ1-3; D is undetermined. Trimming took off 2 bases at V and 1 base at J, with 7 bases between the two ends. Germline V gives CDR1 SGHRS, CDR2 YFSETQ. This CDR3 has 14 residues. In DNA, the CDR3 is TGCGCCAGCAGCTTAGGGCGATCTGGAAACACCATATATTTT. It encodes CASSLGRSGNTIYF.

This clonotype was counted a few times. V and J are TRBV3-1 and TRBJ1-5; 7 bases fit TRBD1. The germline CDR1 and CDR2 sequences are LGHDT and YNNKEL (reference sequence). V was clipped by 3 bases and J by 4 bases; unmatched bases: 9. The CDR3 spans 16 residues. CDR3 nucleotides: TGTGCCAGCAGCCAGAGTGACAGGGTCGGAAATCAGCCCCAGCATTTT. It encodes CASSQSDRVGNQPQHF.

Concerning this clonotype itself: This may be a read error: a much more frequent sequence differs by one nucleotide. The V gene is TRBV27, the J gene TRBJ2-3; D is uncertain. Germline CDR1 and CDR2: MNHEY and SMNVEV (reference sequence). The CDR3 has 11 amino acids. The ends were cut back, 5 bases at V and 4 bases at J, with 4 bases in the middle. Here the CDR3 reads CASSLPDTQYF. CDR3 coding DNA: TGTGCCAGCAGTCTCCCAGATACGCAGTATTTT.

The rearrangement joins TRBV7-8 to TRBJ1-5, with D possibly TRBD1 on 6 matching bases. Trimming shortened V by 5 bases and J by 2 bases, and 16 bases separated the two germline ends. The germline V gene has CDR1 SGHVS and CDR2 FQNEAQ. The CDR3 has 16 amino acids. CDR3 amino acids: CASSIEGGTRNQPQHF. CDR3 coding DNA: TGTGCCAGCAGCATCGAGGGGGGTACGCGCAATCAGCCCCAGCATTTT.

This clonotype has at least ten counts. It is likely a read error, because the conserved phenylalanine at the end of the CDR3 is missing. This chain connects TRBV5-1 to TRBJ2-1; 12 nucleotides line up with TRBD2. The CDR3 has 15 amino acids. Unmatched junction bases numbered 7, after V lost 8 bases and J lost 4 bases. From germline, CDR1 is SGHRS and CDR2 YFSETQ. CDR3 amino acids: CASSTGTSGYNEQFY. In DNA, the CDR3 is TGCGCCAGTTCCACCGGGACTAGCGGGTACAATGAGCAGTTCTAC.

A note on this clonotype: A much larger clone sits a single nucleotide away, making a read error possible. The V call is TRBV5-1, the J call TRBJ1-2; 7 nucleotides agree with TRBD1. Germline CDR1 is SGHRS and CDR2 is YFSETQ. This CDR3 has 16 residues. Written as DNA, the CDR3 is TGCGCCAGCAGCTTCCCCCCAGGGGGTTTGGACTATGACTACACCTTC. Its translation: CASSFPPGGLDYDYTF. Full variable domain (outside the CDR3, taken from reference TRBV5-1 and TRBJ1-2): KAGVTQTPRYLIKTRGQQVTLSCSPISGHRSVSWYQQTPGQGLQFLFEYFSETQRNKGNFPGRFSGRQFSNSRSEMNVSTLELGDSALYLCASSFPPGGLDYDYTFGSGTRLTVV.

This clonotype is categorized as medium-sized. The CDR3 protein is CASSFGLAGGYNEQFF. The CDR3 bases are TGTGCCAGCAGTTTCGGCCTAGCGGGAGGTTATAATGAGCAGTTCTTC. V and J are TRBV12-3 or TRBV12-4 and TRBJ2-1; 11 bases fit TRBD2. The ends lost 3 bases at V and 7 bases at J; junction bases unmatched: 8. This CDR3 spans 16 amino acids.

A word on this clonotype: A much larger clone differs by one base, so this may be a read error. V and J are TRBV20-1 and TRBJ2-1, with a weak D call TRBD2 (6 bases). Germline V lookup: CDR1 DFQATT, CDR2 SNEGSKA (reference sequence). V shed 2 bases and J shed 14 bases, with 16 bases lying between them. CDR3 size: 12 residues. The CDR3 region is CSARSRTSIKFF. The CDR3 bases are TGCAGTGCTAGATCCCGAACTAGCATCAAGTTCTTC.

J is TRBJ2-2 and V is TRBV5-1; 14 bases line up with TRBD2. The trim removed 8 bases at V and 5 bases at J, leaving 8 bases unmatched. The CDR3 runs 16 residues. The germline CDR1 and CDR2 sequences are SGHRS and YFSETQ. CDR3 nucleotide sequence: TGCGCCAGTACGGGACTAGCGGGAGAAGGTACCGGGGAGCTGTTTTTT. It translates to CASTGLAGEGTGELFF.

The V and J genes are TRBV5-1 and TRBJ2-4; D possibly uses TRBD1 or TRBD2 (5 bases each). With 3 bases removed from V and 6 bases from J, the gap between germline ends came to 13 bases. CDR1 is SGHRS, CDR2 YFSETQ, per germline. This CDR3 has 14 residues. For the CDR3, the DNA is TGCGCCAGCAGCTCGGGACCCAAAGGAAACATTCAGTACTTC. Protein: CASSSGPKGNIQYF.

Comment on this clonotype: This may come from a read error, since a much larger clone is one base off. The chain carries TRBV7-3 and TRBJ2-1; TRBD2 is a possible D gene (6 bases). CDR3 size: 15 residues. Germline V gene lookup returns CDR1 SGHTA and CDR2 FQGTGA. CDR3 loop: CVSSLDGGGINEQFF. The CDR3 DNA follows: TGTGTCAGCAGCTTAGATGGAGGAGGGATAAATGAGCAGTTCTTC.

Remarks on this clonotype: In this CDR3 the conserved last residue, phenylalanine or tryptophan, is missing, so a read error is likely. V gene TRBV20-1 combines with J gene TRBJ2-2, with 11 bases that match TRBD2. The CDR3 extends over 19 amino acids. The germline V gene encodes CDR1 DFQATT and CDR2 SNEGSKA (reference sequence). The CDR3 DNA reads TGCAGTGCTAGAGATAGGCTAGCGGGAGGCTCACCTAACACCGGGGTGCTGTTTTGT. This translates into CSARDRLAGGSPNTGVLFC.